This T cell receptor (beta chain) was documented in a study of shared T cell receptors in the human thymus. The CDR3 loop spans 15 amino acids. Germline loops: CDR1 GTSNPN, CDR2 SVGIG (reference sequence). The protocol was immunoSEQ multiplex PCR, while the TCRdb copy is restricted to in-frame clones and leaves out a portion. This sample yields hundreds of thousands of clones, of which around 87% are seen a single time; roughly 0.0089% belongs to the top ten. The data were also submitted as part of a second study, on human thymus T cells.

This receptor was taken from a boy younger than two with a congenital heart defect. The chain recombines TRBV30 with TRBJ2-5; TRBD1 matches 8 bases. The last part of the DNA fits TRBJ2-7 better; the J call may be wrong. Material for sequencing was thymocytes. CDR3: CAWSGSTDRAHEQYF. CDR3 nucleotide sequence: TGTGCCTGGAGCGGGTCTACGGACAGGGCTCACGAGCAGTACTTC.